This TCR beta chain was captured in a study of human T cells and chemical hapten exposure. Study as a whole: TCR yields differed between samples (mainly from small differences in pooled library volume).

Germline CDR1 KGHSH, CDR2 LQKENI. V dropped 5 bases and J dropped 2 bases, with 6 bases sitting between them. The CDR3 length is 12 residues. Time point here: patch test 2, 6 weeks after DPC sensitization. As to treatment: therapeutic diphenylcyclopropenone sensitization with weekly scalp DPC. The study drew its donors from alopecia patients who were 18 to 70 years old and suitable for DPC. This clonotype was picked up many times. Its antigen is unidentified. Study results and limitations: Alopecia was present in the donors, so their immune response may differ from healthy people's.

Attachment of unique molecular identifiers to individual cDNA molecules was performed in the library. TCRdb reprocessed the RACE reads with MiXCR, giving one entry per CDR3 protein. The sample has tens of thousands of distinct CDR3 sequences, approximately 10% seen once. The input for sequencing was whole blood, taken in connection with sensitization to the hapten diphenylcyclopropenone (DPC). The TCR originated in a woman between 50 and 59 years old with alopecia areata. Some clones in this sample may be carry-over from other donors' samples. This chain uses TRBV18 with TRBJ2-5; D is undetermined. The CDR3 is CASSTQQETQYF. The CDR3 bases are TGTGCCAGCTCAACCCAGCAAGAGACCCAGTACTTC. Based on the CDR3 plus reference TRBV18 and TRBJ2-5, the full variable domain is NAGVMQNPRHLVRRRGQEARLRCSPMKGHSHVYWYRQLPEEGLKFMVYLQKENIIDESGMPKERFSAEFPKEGPSILRIQQVVRGDSAAYFCASSTQQETQYFGPGTRLLVL.